The sequence of this TCR beta chain was determined in a study of OX40 agonist ivuxolimab in advanced cancers. Study-level background: Partial responses were achieved by three patients: one hepatocellular carcinoma, two cutaneous melanoma.

Germline lookup yields CDR1 MNHEY and CDR2 SVGAGI. Trimming left V 6 bases short and J 9 bases short, with 13 bases between. This CDR3 is built from 12 residues. The assay was immunoSEQ multiplex PCR, and TCRdb's table has in-frame clones only and misses some. Counted here are about 86,000 clones, 87% occurring once; the ten biggest clones make up 1.3% to 1.5%. The clonotype originates from an adult with an advanced solid tumor such as melanoma, head and neck, liver or kidney cancer. Specimen: CD4+ or CD8+ T cells sorted from blood, collected in a trial of the OX40 agonist ivuxolimab. J is TRBJ2-3 and V is TRBV6-5, with D perhaps matching TRBD2 (6 bases). The CDR3 loop is CASSNSGRTQYF. In DNA form, the CDR3 reads TGTGCCAGCAGCAACAGCGGGCGGACGCAGTATTTT.